One and the same sample provided the 14 T cell receptor beta chains below, sequenced in a study of tumor-infiltrating lymphocytes in primary liver carcinoma. The investigators made TCR beta cDNA from roughly 460 ng total RNA, using a constant-region primer. Sequencing libraries for TCR beta derived from three nested multiplex PCR rounds that used slightly modified ARM-PCR. It was with TRBV1-TRBV30 forward primers and a C-beta reverse primer that the first two PCR rounds were run, at around 10 cycles each. MiXCR, run by TCRdb on the multiplex PCR reads, gives a single entry per CDR3 protein. The sample lists about 99,000 distinct CDR3 sequences, approximately 71% seen once, with 9% to 10% in the top ten. Both RNA and DNA were isolated together from approximately 20-30 mg of bulk tissue that had not been sorted. Sequenced input: liver tumor tissue from sampling region 5. The subset is: tumor region T5, tumor centre. The receptors come from an older woman with primary liver carcinoma and hepatitis B virus infection.

Of note for this clonotype: The CDR3 end shows no conserved phenylalanine or tryptophan, and so a read error is likely. This rearrangement joins TRBV12-3 or TRBV12-4 to TRBJ2-7, with a possible D match to TRBD2 (5 bases). Trimming pared 7 bases from V and 0 bases from J, leaving 13 bases between. CDR3 length equals 14 residues. The DNA of the CDR3 is TGTGCCAGCACTTTGTATGGGAGCTCCTACGAGCAGTACTCC. The encoded protein is CASTLYGSSYEQYS.

CDR3 nucleotide sequence: TGTGCCAGCAGACAAGGGACTTCGTCCGAGCAGTACTTC. Translated, it gives CASRQGTSSEQYF. The gene calls are TRBV11-3 and TRBJ2-7, with TRBD2 as a possible D gene (6 bases). The length of the CDR3 is 13 residues. V was shortened by 6 bases and J by 6 bases, with 15 bases between the two germline ends. CDR1 is SGHNT, CDR2 YENEEA, per germline.

J is TRBJ2-7 and V is TRBV5-4, with D tentatively TRBD1 or TRBD2 (5 bases each). The CDR3 covers 14 residues. Germline CDR1 SGHNT, CDR2 YYREEE (reference sequence). V was pared by 0 bases and J by 7 bases, with 14 bases between. CDR3 sequence (DNA): TGTGCCAGCAGCTTGGGGGCATGGGGGTATGAGCAGTACTTC. This encodes CASSLGAWGYEQYF.

Regarding this clonotype: A read error may account for a junction end that differs from germline. The V and J genes are TRBV6-5 and TRBJ1-6; TRBD1 agrees at 11 bases. CDR1 is MNHEY and CDR2 is SVGAGI in the germline V gene. The CDR3 covers 15 residues. Written as DNA, the CDR3 is TGTACCAGCAAACTGGACAGGGGGCATAATTCACCCCTCCACTTT. Its translation is CTSKLDRGHNSPLHF.

A remark on this clonotype: Germline is not matched at one junction end, which may reflect a read error. The genes are TRBV6-2 or TRBV6-3 and TRBJ2-3; D remains unclear. CDR1 and CDR2 (germline): MNHEY, SVGEGT. The CDR3 has 12 residues. The DNA of the CDR3 is TGTACCAGCAGTTTATCAATATATATGCAGTATTTT. Its translation: CTSSLSIYMQYF.

V usage is TRBV5-1 and J usage is TRBJ2-7; D perhaps matches TRBD2 (7 bases). The CDR3 is made up of 16 amino acids. V lost 3 bases, J lost 4 bases, and 20 bases lay in between. Per the germline V gene, CDR1 is SGHRS and CDR2 is YFSETQ. CDR3 in amino acids: CASSSPGRGARYEQYF. The CDR3 DNA reads TGCGCCAGCAGCTCACCGGGACGGGGGGCGAGGTACGAGCAGTACTTC.

With respect to this clonotype: The junction shows a germline mismatch at one end, possibly a read error. The CDR3 sequence is CASNFKGLAGKPYNEQFF. DNA for the CDR3: TGTGCCAGCAACTTTAAGGGACTAGCGGGGAAGCCCTACAATGAGCAGTTTTTC. This rearrangement joins TRBV11-3 to TRBJ2-1, with TRBD2 identical over 13 bases. The CDR3 runs to 18 residues. Germline CDR1 and CDR2: SGHNT and YENEEA.

This clonotype was recorded at least ten times. The chain has TRBV7-8 and TRBJ1-1, with D unresolved. There are 15 residues in the CDR3. The ends were cut back, 5 bases at V and 9 bases at J, with 22 bases in the middle. Germline lookup yields CDR1 SGHVS and CDR2 FQNEAQ. The CDR3 sequence is CASSPRRHPRPKAFF. CDR3 coding DNA: TGTGCCAGCAGCCCCCGTCGGCACCCCCGCCCCAAAGCTTTCTTT.

Turning to this clonotype: Germline and junction disagree at one end, which may indicate a read error. The gene calls are TRBV6-2 or TRBV6-3 and TRBJ2-7; 10 bases map to TRBD1. This CDR3 contains 15 residues. The germline gives CDR1 MNHEY, CDR2 SVGEGT. The CDR3 DNA is TGTGCCAGCAGTCCGACCCAGACAGGGGGCTACGAGCACTACTTC. The encoded protein is CASSPTQTGGYEHYF.

This sequence joins TRBV5-1 and TRBJ2-3, with 11 bases fitting TRBD2. The germline gives CDR1 SGHRS, CDR2 YFSETQ. The CDR3 spans 16 residues. V shed 4 bases and J 2 bases; nucleotides not matched to a gene: 6. CDR3 loop: CASSPGTSGITDTQYF. DNA of the CDR3: TGCGCCAGCAGCCCCGGGACTAGCGGCATCACAGATACGCAGTATTTT.

The chain combines TRBV28 with TRBJ2-1; 9 bases map to TRBD2. CDR1 MDHEN and CDR2 SYDVKM come from the germline V gene. The trim removed 3 bases at V and 9 bases at J, leaving 21 bases unmatched. The CDR3 runs to 19 residues. The CDR3 loop is CASSFLTTGTSWRGGEQFF. Here the CDR3 DNA reads TGTGCCAGCAGTTTTCTGACAACCGGGACTAGCTGGAGAGGTGGTGAGCAGTTCTTC.

As regards this clonotype: A read error may be the cause here, since a much bigger clone is one base away. Without the conserved terminal phenylalanine or tryptophan, this CDR3 likely stems from a read error. The V call is TRBV10-3, the J call TRBJ2-7; perhaps TRBD1 as D (6 bases). Trimming stripped 11 bases from V and 3 bases from J, with 20 bases between. This CDR3 has 14 residues. CDR1 and CDR2 (germline): ENHRY, SYGVKD. The CDR3 is CAASGTQKDYEQYL. The CDR3 nucleotides are TGTGCCGCCTCCGGGACACAAAAGGACTACGAGCAGTACCTC.

Turning to this clonotype: A read error is likely, as this CDR3 ends without the conserved phenylalanine or tryptophan. The rearrangement links TRBV29-1 to TRBJ1-2; D gene unclear. The germline gives CDR1 SQVTM, CDR2 ANQGSEA. The ends were cut back, 4 bases at V and 0 bases at J, with 9 bases in the middle. This CDR3 contains 13 residues. CDR3 nucleotide sequence: TGCAGCGTTGGTAGGCAAGCTAACTATGGCTACACCTCC. It is translated as CSVGRQANYGYTS.

Regarding this clonotype: The conserved phenylalanine or tryptophan normally closing the CDR3 is absent here, so this likely arose from a read error. The CDR3 reads CASSWLHGRAFL. The CDR3 nucleotides are TGTGCCAGCAGCTGGCTACATGGCCGAGCTTTCTTA. The chain employs TRBV7-8 and TRBJ1-1; D is uncertain. The CDR3 consists of 12 residues. The V and J ends lost 4 bases and 10 bases respectively, with 13 bases between them. Germline V CDR1 and CDR2: SGHVS, FQNEAQ.